This TCR beta chain was obtained from a study of OX40 agonist ivuxolimab in advanced cancers. About the study: Ivuxolimab, which is an agonistic anti-OX40 (CD134) antibody, was administered to the patients.

This CDR3 has 12 amino acids. The V end lost 6 bases, the J end lost 5 bases, and 11 bases lay between the germline ends. Germline V gene sequence: CDR1 KGHSH, CDR2 LQKENI. Systemic immunosuppression or autoimmune disease history was grounds to exclude patients. TCRdb's table, derived via immunoSEQ multiplex PCR, lists solely in-frame clones and lacks some. Of 74,000 or so clones listed, roughly 86% are singletons. The source was CD4+ or CD8+ T cells sorted from blood, collected in a trial of the OX40 agonist ivuxolimab. The J gene is TRBJ2-7, the V gene TRBV18; D could derive from TRBD1 or TRBD2 (6 bases each). The clonotype comes from an adult with an advanced solid tumor such as melanoma, head and neck, liver or kidney cancer. The DNA of the CDR3 is TGTGCCAGCTCGCGGGACATCCACGAGCAGTACTTC. Translation: CASSRDIHEQYF.